The T cell receptor beta chain described here comes from a study of T and B cells in COVID-19 patients. The wider study: Most recovered patients had mild to moderate COVID-19 treated as outpatients. Of 20 to 25 active-infection patients, approximately 18 carried comorbidities linked to unfavorable COVID-19 outcome.

TRB was amplified from about 260-540 ng of blood genomic DNA. Multiplex PCR with BIOMED2 TRB-A/B primer pools amplified TRB rearrangements. TCRdb recomputed calls from the multiplex PCR reads with MiXCR, one row per CDR3 protein. Here the sample spans about 20,000 distinct CDR3 sequences, 25% to 35% being singletons. With respect to this clonotype: The target antigen is unknown.

General study results and limits: Exclusive to the recovered cohort were more than 2,000 TCR clusters, about 29 of them with low generation probability. At recovery TRB diversity and richness exceeded healthy donors, after highly clonal active COVID-19 repertoires.

The receptor's source is a human donor who had recovered from COVID-19. Sequencing was done on a sample of blood.

In nucleotides, the CDR3 is TGTGCCAGCTCACCAGGCGACAGGAACACTGAAGCTTTCTTT. Translated: CASSPGDRNTEAFF. This chain uses TRBV18 with TRBJ1-1; tentatively, D is TRBD1 (5 bases). Germline values: CDR1 KGHSH, CDR2 LQKENI. CDR3 length: 14 residues. Between the trimmed V and J ends, which lost 2 bases and 1 base, there was a span of 8 bases.